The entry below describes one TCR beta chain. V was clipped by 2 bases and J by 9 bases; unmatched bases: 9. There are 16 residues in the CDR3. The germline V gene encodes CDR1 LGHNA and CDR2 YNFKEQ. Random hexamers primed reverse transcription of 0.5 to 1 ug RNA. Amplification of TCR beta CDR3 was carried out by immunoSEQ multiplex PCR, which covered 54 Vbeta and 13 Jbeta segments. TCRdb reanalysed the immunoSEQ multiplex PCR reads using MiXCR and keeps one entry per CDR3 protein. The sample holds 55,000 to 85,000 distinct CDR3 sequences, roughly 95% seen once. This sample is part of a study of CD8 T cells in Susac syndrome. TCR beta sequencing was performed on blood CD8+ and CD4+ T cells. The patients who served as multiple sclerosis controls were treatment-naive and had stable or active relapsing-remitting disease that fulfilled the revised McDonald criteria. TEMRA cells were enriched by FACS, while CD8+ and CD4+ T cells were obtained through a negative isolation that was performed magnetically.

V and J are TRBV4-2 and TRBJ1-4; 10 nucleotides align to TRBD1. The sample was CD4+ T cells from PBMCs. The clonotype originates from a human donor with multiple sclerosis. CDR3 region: CASSQPGTGVGKKLFF. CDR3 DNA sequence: TGTGCCAGCAGCCAACCCGGGACAGGGGTCGGTAAAAAACTGTTTTTT.